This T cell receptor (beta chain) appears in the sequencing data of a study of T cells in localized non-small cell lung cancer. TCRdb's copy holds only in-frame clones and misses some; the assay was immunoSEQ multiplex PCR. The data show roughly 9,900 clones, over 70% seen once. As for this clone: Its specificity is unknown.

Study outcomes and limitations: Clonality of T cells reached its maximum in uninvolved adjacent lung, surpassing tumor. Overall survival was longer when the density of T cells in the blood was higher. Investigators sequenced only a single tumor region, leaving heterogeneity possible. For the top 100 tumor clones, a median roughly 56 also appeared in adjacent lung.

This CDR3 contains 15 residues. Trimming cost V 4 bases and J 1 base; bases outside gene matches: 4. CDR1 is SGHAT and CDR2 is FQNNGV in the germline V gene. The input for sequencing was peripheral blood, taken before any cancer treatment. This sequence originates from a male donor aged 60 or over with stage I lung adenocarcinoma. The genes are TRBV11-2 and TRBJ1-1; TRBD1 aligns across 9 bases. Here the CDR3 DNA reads TGTGCCAGCAGCTCCGGGACAGGGAGGAACACTGAAGCTTTCTTT. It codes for CASSSGTGRNTEAFF.